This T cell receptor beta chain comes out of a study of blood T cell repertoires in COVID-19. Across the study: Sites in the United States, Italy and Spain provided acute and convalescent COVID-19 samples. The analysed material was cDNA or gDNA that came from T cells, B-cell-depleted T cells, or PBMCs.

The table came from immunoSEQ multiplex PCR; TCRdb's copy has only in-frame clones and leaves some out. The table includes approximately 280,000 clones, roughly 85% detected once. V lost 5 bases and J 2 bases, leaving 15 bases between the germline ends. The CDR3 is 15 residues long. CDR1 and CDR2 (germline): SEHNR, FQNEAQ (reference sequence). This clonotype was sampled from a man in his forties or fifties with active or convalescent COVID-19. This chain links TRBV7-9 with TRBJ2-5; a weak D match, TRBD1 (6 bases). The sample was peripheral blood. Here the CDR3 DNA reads TGTGCCAGCAGCCTAACCCTAGGACAGCAAGAGACCCAGTACTTC. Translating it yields CASSLTLGQQETQYF.